The 2 T cell receptor beta chains presented below share a single source sample, sequenced in a study of CD8+CD57+ T cells in acquired aplastic anemia. Genomic DNA, the template, was used for profiling of the TCR beta VDJ and CDR3. MiXCR was run by TCRdb on the reads, yielding one entry per CDR3 protein. Of under 500,000 distinct CDR3 sequences listed, under 40% were seen once; the top ten hold 0.7% to 1%. Whoever was chosen for sequencing had shown CD8+CD57+ cell expansion by flow cytometry. What was sequenced was sorted CD4+, CD8+, or CD8+CD57+ T cells (not recorded which) from PBMCs. These receptors were taken from a human donor with aplastic anemia.

On this clonotype: One junction end does not reproduce the germline sequence, and a read error may be involved. The genes are TRBV9 and TRBJ2-3; weak D call: TRBD1 (6 bases). The CDR3 runs 15 residues. Germline CDR1 and CDR2: SGDLS and YYNGEE. The CDR3: CASSVGTASTDTQYF. The CDR3, as DNA: TGTGCCAGCAGCGTAGGGACAGCTAGCACGGATACGCAGTATTTT.

The table lists this clonotype with a few counts. In DNA, the CDR3 is TGTGCCAGCAGCGCCCGGGACAGGCAAGAGACCCAGTACTTC. The encoded protein is CASSARDRQETQYF. The chain recombines TRBV9 with TRBJ2-5; 8 bases map to TRBD1. CDR3 size: 14 residues. The junction had 3 bases not matched to a gene; V was cut back by 3 bases and J by 2 bases. The germline gives CDR1 SGDLS, CDR2 YYNGEE.